A single sample is the source of the 18 T cell receptor beta chains below, sequenced in a study of cytomegalovirus exposure and HLA in healthy donors. The table came from immunoSEQ multiplex PCR; TCRdb's copy has only in-frame clones and leaves some out. The sample includes over 200,000 clones, around nine tenths of them seen just once. Sequencing input: PBMCs. Every receptor here comes from a woman younger than 30 in good health and CMV-seropositive.

The J gene is TRBJ1-1, the V gene TRBV4-1, with TRBD1 as a possible D gene (6 bases). Germline V gene lookup returns CDR1 MGHRA and CDR2 YSYEKL. Trimming shortened V by 3 bases and J by 0 bases, and 11 bases separated the two germline ends. This CDR3 has 15 residues. CDR3 region: CASSHRGIMNTEAFF. The CDR3 DNA is TGCGCCAGCAGCCATAGGGGGATCATGAACACTGAAGCTTTCTTT.

The rearrangement joins TRBV2 to TRBJ2-1; D is possibly TRBD1 (5 bases). This CDR3 region has 14 residues. Germline V gives CDR1 SNHLY, CDR2 FYNNEI. The V and J ends lost 7 bases and 8 bases respectively, with 18 bases between them. CDR3 in amino acids: CASIRAAGLYEQFF. CDR3 coding DNA: TGTGCCAGCATCAGGGCAGCAGGGCTTTATGAGCAGTTCTTC.

In DNA form, the CDR3 reads TGTGCCAGCAGCCCAGGCCTACCCCTAAGTGGGGGCCCCCTTTACAATGAGCAGTTCTTC. It specifies CASSPGLPLSGGPLYNEQFF. J is TRBJ2-1 and V is TRBV11-3; TRBD1 is a possible D gene (6 bases). CDR3 length equals 20 residues. The germline CDR1 and CDR2 sequences are SGHNT and YENEEA. V shed 5 bases and J shed 4 bases, with 30 bases lying between them.

The chain joins TRBV2 to TRBJ2-3; D ambiguous. Trimming removed 1 base at V and 3 bases at J, with 11 bases between. Germline V gene data show CDR1 as SNHLY and CDR2 as FYNNEI. The CDR3 loop spans 15 amino acids. The CDR3 nucleotides read TGTGCCAGCAGTGAAGGTCCTTCCCCGACAGATACGCAGTATTTT. Its translation is CASSEGPSPTDTQYF.

The genes are TRBV28 and TRBJ1-4; D unresolved. This CDR3 contains 13 residues. V dropped 4 bases and J dropped 5 bases, with 8 bases sitting between them. The germline V gene has CDR1 MDHEN and CDR2 SYDVKM. CDR3 nucleotides: TGTGCCAGCAGTTCAGGAGGGAATGAAAAACTGTTTTTT. Translation gives CASSSGGNEKLFF.

This chain links TRBV6-5 with TRBJ1-2; tentative D call: TRBD1 (6 bases). The CDR3 runs 15 residues. CDR1 and CDR2 from the germline V gene are MNHEY and SVGAGI. The V and J ends lost 6 bases and 3 bases respectively, with 17 bases between them. CDR3 residues: CASRGEVYRDYGYTF. CDR3 DNA sequence: TGTGCCAGCAGGGGAGAGGTCTACAGGGACTATGGCTACACCTTC.

The gene calls are TRBV6-1 and TRBJ2-7; 9 bases align to TRBD2. CDR1 is MNHNS, CDR2 SASEGT, per germline. With V trimmed by 7 bases and J by 5 bases, 9 bases remained unmatched. The CDR3 covers 14 residues. CDR3 bases: TGTGCCAGCACGGCTAGCGGGGTCCCCGACGAGCAGTACTTC. Translation gives CASTASGVPDEQYF.

The rearrangement links TRBV2 to TRBJ2-1, with a possible D match to TRBD1 (6 bases). Germline-derived CDR1 and CDR2 are SNHLY and FYNNEI. Deletions cut 7 bases from V and 14 bases from J, with 15 bases between. This CDR3 spans 11 amino acids. DNA for the CDR3: TGTGCCAGCACCCCAACAGGGTCAAAGTTCTTC. Its translation is CASTPTGSKFF.

J is TRBJ2-5 and V is TRBV5-1, with 8 bases lining up with TRBD1. Germline V gives CDR1 SGHRS, CDR2 YFSETQ. The CDR3 runs 16 residues. V lost 2 bases, J lost 4 bases, and 10 bases stayed unmatched. CDR3 in amino acids: CASSLPLGQGGETQYF. For the CDR3, the DNA is TGCGCCAGCAGCTTACCTCTCGGACAGGGTGGAGAGACCCAGTACTTC.

A note on this clone: Given a much more abundant clone one base away, this may be a read error. The V call is TRBV6-1, the J call TRBJ2-3, with 12 bases identical to TRBD2. There are 14 residues in the CDR3. Trimming cost V 4 bases and J 4 bases; bases outside gene matches: 0. From germline, CDR1 is MNHNS and CDR2 SASEGT. The DNA of the CDR3 is TGTGCCAGCAGTGGACTAGCGGGAGCAGATACGCAGTATTTT. The encoded protein is CASSGLAGADTQYF.

J is TRBJ1-3 and V is TRBV15; 11 bases map to TRBD1. The germline V gene encodes CDR1 LNHNV and CDR2 YYDKDF (reference sequence). The CDR3 sequence is 15 residues long. J lost 4 bases, V lost 1 base, and 0 bases had no gene match. The CDR3 spells CATSRGTGGGNTIYF. The DNA of the CDR3 is TGTGCCACCAGCAGAGGGACAGGGGGCGGAAACACCATATATTTT.

The J gene is TRBJ2-7, the V gene TRBV27; possible D gene TRBD1, 5 bases. Germline lookup yields CDR1 MNHEY and CDR2 SMNVEV (reference sequence). There are 13 residues in the CDR3. V lost 5 bases to trimming and J lost 3 bases, with 11 bases between them. The CDR3, as DNA: TGTGCCAGCAGTCCGCTGACAGTCTACGAGCAGTACTTC. Its translation is CASSPLTVYEQYF.

The rearrangement joins TRBV5-1 to TRBJ2-2; possible D gene TRBD2, 7 bases. Trimming left V 9 bases short and J 1 base short, with 19 bases between. In germline, CDR1 is SGHRS, CDR2 YFSETQ. The CDR3 extends over 16 amino acids. The CDR3 loop is CATTWEGHQNTGELFF. CDR3 coding DNA: TGCGCCACCACTTGGGAGGGACACCAGAACACCGGGGAGCTGTTTTTT.

CDR3 nucleotides: TGCGCCAGCAGTTACCGGGTCTTGAACACTGAAGCTTTCTTT. This translates into CASSYRVLNTEAFF. The chain combines TRBV5-1 with TRBJ1-1; no reliable D call. Trimming removed 5 bases at V and 0 bases at J, with 11 bases between. The CDR3 extends over 14 amino acids. The germline V gene has CDR1 SGHRS and CDR2 YFSETQ.

J is TRBJ2-7 and V is TRBV9; 8 positions match TRBD2. Trimming removed 0 bases from V and 2 bases from J; junction bases left unmatched: 4. This CDR3 region has 15 residues. From germline, CDR1 is SGDLS and CDR2 YYNGEE. CDR3 protein: CASSVASGSTYEQYF. Written as DNA, the CDR3 is TGTGCCAGCAGCGTAGCGAGCGGGAGTACCTACGAGCAGTACTTC.

J is TRBJ2-7 and V is TRBV5-5, with D maybe TRBD2 (6 bases). Deletions cut 3 bases from V and 3 bases from J, with 13 bases between. This CDR3 has 14 amino acids. Germline assignment: CDR1 SGHKS and CDR2 YYEKEE (reference sequence). The CDR3 bases are TGTGCCAGCAGCTGGTCCGGGACTCTCTACGAGCAGTACTTC. Its protein product is CASSWSGTLYEQYF.

This sequence joins TRBV6-5 and TRBJ2-7; 11 bases agree with TRBD2. J gave up 3 bases and V 6 bases, and 1 base lay outside the gene matches. The CDR3 contains 13 residues. Germline CDR1 MNHEY, CDR2 SVGAGI. The CDR3 nucleotides read TGTGCCAGCAGCGGGACTAGCGGCTACGAGCAGTACTTC. As protein: CASSGTSGYEQYF.

This clone was counted a single time. The chain uses TRBV6-5 and TRBJ2-5, with TRBD1 as a possible D gene (6 bases). The CDR3 sequence is 14 residues long. CDR1 and CDR2 from the germline V gene are MNHEY and SVGAGI. Trimming pared 2 bases from V and 4 bases from J, leaving 11 bases between. This chain's CDR3 is CASSYVTGTETQYF. For the CDR3, the DNA is TGTGCCAGCAGTTACGTTACAGGGACAGAGACCCAGTACTTC.